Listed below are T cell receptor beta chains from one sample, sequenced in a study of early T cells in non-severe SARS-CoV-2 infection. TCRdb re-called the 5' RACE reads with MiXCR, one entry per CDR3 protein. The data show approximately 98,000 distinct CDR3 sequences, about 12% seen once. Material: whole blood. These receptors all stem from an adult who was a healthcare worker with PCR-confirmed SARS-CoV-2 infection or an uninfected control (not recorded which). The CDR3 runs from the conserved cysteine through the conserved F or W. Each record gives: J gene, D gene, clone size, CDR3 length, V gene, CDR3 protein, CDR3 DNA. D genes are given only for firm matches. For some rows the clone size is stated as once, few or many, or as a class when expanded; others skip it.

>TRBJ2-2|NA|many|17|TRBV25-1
CASSEGLVSGERGELFF
TGTGCCAGCAGTGAAGGTCTGGTCTCGGGGGAGAGGGGGGAGCTGTTTTTT
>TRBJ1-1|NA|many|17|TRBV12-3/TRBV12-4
CASSLCLSLEGCTEAFF
TGTGCCAGCAGTTTATGTCTATCATTGGAGGGCTGCACTGAAGCTTTCTTT
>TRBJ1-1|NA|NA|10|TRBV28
CASSPLGAFF
TGTGCCAGCAGTCCCCTAGGAGCTTTCTTT
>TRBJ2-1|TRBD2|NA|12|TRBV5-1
CASSLGPGLVIF
TGCGCCAGCAGCTTAGGGCCGGGACTAGTGATCTTC
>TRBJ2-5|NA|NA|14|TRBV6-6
CASSQSPGDETQYF
TGTGCCAGCAGTCAAAGCCCGGGGGACGAGACCCAGTACTTC
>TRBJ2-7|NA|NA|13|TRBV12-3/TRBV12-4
CASCFQSSYEQYF
TGTGCCAGCTGCTTTCAGAGCTCCTACGAGCAGTACTTC
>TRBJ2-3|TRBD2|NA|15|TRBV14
CASSHAGGLGDTQYF
TGTGCCAGCAGCCACGCGGGGGGCCTAGGTGATACGCAGTATTTT
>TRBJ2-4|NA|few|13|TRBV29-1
CSGRGLGGNIQYF
TGCAGCGGCAGGGGACTGGGCGGAAACATTCAGTACTTC
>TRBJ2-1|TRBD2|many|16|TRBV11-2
CASSSPSGRAGNEQFF
TGTGCCAGCAGCTCCCCTAGCGGGAGGGCCGGGAATGAGCAGTTCTTC
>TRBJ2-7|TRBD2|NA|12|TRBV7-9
CASKGRVKEQYF
TGTGCCAGCAAGGGGAGGGTGAAAGAGCAGTACTTC
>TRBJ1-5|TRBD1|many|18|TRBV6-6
CASSYSGQGVLVNQPQHF
TGTGCCAGCAGTTACTCGGGGCAGGGGGTATTGGTCAATCAGCCCCAGCATTTT
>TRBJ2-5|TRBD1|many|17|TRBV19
CASSRRVGTGRQETQYF
TGTGCCAGTAGTAGAAGAGTGGGGACAGGGCGACAAGAGACCCAGTACTTC
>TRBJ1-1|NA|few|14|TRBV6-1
CASSEQGEGTEAFF
TGTGCCAGCAGTGAACAGGGAGAGGGGACTGAAGCTTTCTTT
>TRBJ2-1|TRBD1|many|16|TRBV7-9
CASSSSPGQLYNEQFF
TGTGCCAGCAGCTCCTCCCCGGGACAGCTCTACAATGAGCAGTTCTTC
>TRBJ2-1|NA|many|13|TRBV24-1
CATSDTTYNEQFF
TGTGCCACCAGTGATACTACCTACAATGAGCAGTTCTTC
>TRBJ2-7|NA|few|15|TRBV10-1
CASSESSGTTYEQYF
TGCGCCAGCAGTGAGTCAAGCGGCACTACCTACGAGCAGTACTTC
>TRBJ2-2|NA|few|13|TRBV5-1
CASSRDITGELFF
TGCGCCAGCAGTCGGGACATCACCGGGGAGCTGTTTTTT
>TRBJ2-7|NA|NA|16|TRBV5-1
CASPPQGLPGPYEQYF
TGCGCCAGCCCCCCTCAGGGACTTCCCGGACCCTACGAGCAGTACTTC
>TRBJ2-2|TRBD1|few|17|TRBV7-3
CASSQQGPGQFTGELFF
TGTGCCAGCAGCCAACAAGGCCCGGGACAGTTCACCGGGGAGCTGTTTTTT
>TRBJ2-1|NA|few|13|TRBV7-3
CASSATAYNEQFF
TGTGCCAGCAGCGCCACTGCCTACAATGAGCAGTTCTTC
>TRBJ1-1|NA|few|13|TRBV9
CASSVGRGTEAFF
TGTGCCAGCAGCGTAGGACGGGGGACTGAAGCTTTCTTT
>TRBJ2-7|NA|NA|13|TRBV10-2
CASRDLATYEQYF
TGCGCCAGCAGGGACCTCGCCACCTACGAGCAGTACTTC
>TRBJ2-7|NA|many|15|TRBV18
CASSPGASPSNEQYF
TGTGCCAGCTCCCCGGGGGCTAGCCCCTCAAACGAGCAGTACTTC
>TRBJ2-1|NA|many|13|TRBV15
CATSRDRDNEQFF
TGTGCCACCAGCAGGGACCGGGACAATGAGCAGTTCTTC
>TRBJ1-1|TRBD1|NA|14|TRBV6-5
CASSTGGPNTEAFF
TGTGCCAGCAGCACAGGGGGGCCGAACACTGAAGCTTTCTTT
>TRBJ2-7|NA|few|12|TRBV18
CASSPDLYEQYF
TGTGCCAGCTCACCAGACCTATACGAGCAGTACTTC
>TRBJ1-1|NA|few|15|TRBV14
CASSRRGRAYTEAFF
TGTGCCAGCAGCCGACGGGGTAGGGCGTACACTGAAGCTTTCTTT
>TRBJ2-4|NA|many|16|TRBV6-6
CASKGGTDLAKNIQYF
TGTGCCAGCAAGGGGGGGACCGACCTAGCCAAAAACATTCAGTACTTC
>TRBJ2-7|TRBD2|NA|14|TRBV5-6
CASSSGLAFYEQYF
TGTGCCAGCAGCTCGGGACTAGCTTTCTACGAGCAGTACTTC
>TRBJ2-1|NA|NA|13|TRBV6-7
CASSYRGQVEQFF
TGTGCCAGCAGTTACCGGGGGCAAGTTGAGCAGTTCTTC
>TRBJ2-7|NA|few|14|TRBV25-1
CASSVSGNPYEQYF
TGTGCCAGCAGTGTCTCAGGGAATCCCTACGAGCAGTACTTC
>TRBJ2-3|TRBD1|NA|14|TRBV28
CASSGQTKTDTQYF
TGTGCCAGCTCGGGACAGACAAAGACAGATACGCAGTATTTT
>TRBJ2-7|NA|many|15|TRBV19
CASHRGGGSSYEQYF
TGTGCCAGTCATAGGGGGGGCGGAAGCTCCTACGAGCAGTACTTC
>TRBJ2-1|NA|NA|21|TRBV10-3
CASIVSLSPGHIGTTYNEQFF
TGTGCCAGCATAGTCTCGTTATCTCCGGGACATATAGGGACTACATACAATGAGCAGTTCTTC
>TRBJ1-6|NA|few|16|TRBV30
CAWSQRQTGSNSPLHF
TGTGCCTGGAGTCAACGACAGACAGGTTCTAATTCACCCCTCCACTTT
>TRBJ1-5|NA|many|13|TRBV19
CASSISNNQPQHF
TGTGCCAGTAGTATAAGTAACAATCAGCCCCAGCATTTT
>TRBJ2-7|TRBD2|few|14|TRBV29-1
CSVAVAGGDSEQYF
TGCAGCGTTGCTGTTGCGGGAGGGGATAGCGAGCAGTACTTC
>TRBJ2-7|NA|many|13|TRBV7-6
CASSLGPSYEQYF
TGTGCCAGCAGCTTAGGACCCAGCTACGAGCAGTACTTC
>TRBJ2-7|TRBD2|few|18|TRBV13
CASSPGASGSKGFAEQYF
TGTGCCAGCAGCCCCGGGGCTAGCGGGAGTAAGGGGTTCGCCGAGCAGTACTTC
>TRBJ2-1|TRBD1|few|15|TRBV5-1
CASSLDRGIGNEQFF
TGCGCCAGCAGCCTGGACAGGGGGATTGGAAATGAGCAGTTCTTC
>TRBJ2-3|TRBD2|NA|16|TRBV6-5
CASKRSKRGITDTQYF
TGTGCCAGCAAGCGATCGAAGCGGGGAATCACAGATACGCAGTATTTT
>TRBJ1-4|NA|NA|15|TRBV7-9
CASSFEPGGNEKLFF
TGTGCCAGCAGCTTCGAGCCAGGCGGTAATGAAAAACTGTTTTTT
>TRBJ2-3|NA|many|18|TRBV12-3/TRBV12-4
CASSLVPLRGPSVDTQYF
TGTGCCAGCAGTTTAGTTCCTTTGCGGGGGCCTTCAGTAGATACGCAGTATTTT
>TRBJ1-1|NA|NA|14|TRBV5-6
CASSTAGPNTEAFF
TGTGCCAGCAGCACTGCCGGCCCGAACACTGAAGCTTTCTTT
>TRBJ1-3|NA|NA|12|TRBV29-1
CSVVRPPNTIYF
TGCAGCGTTGTCCGCCCCCCAAACACCATATATTTT
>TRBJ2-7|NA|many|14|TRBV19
CASSITGVLSEQYF
TGTGCCAGTAGTATCACTGGGGTTTTGAGCGAGCAGTACTTC
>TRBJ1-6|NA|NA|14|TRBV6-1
CASIRSSYNSPLHF
TGTGCCAGCATCAGGAGCTCCTATAATTCACCCCTCCACTTT
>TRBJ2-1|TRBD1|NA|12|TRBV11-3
CASSRDRDGQFF
TGTGCCAGCAGCCGCGACAGGGACGGGCAGTTCTTC
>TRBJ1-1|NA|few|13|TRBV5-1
CASSFGTNTEAFF
TGCGCCAGCAGCTTCGGAACCAACACTGAAGCTTTCTTT
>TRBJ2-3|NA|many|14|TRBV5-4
CASSPPSGTDTQYF
TGTGCCAGCAGCCCGCCTAGCGGCACAGATACGCAGTATTTT
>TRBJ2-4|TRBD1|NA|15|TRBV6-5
CASSYSAGTGNIQYF
TGTGCCAGCAGTTATTCTGCCGGGACAGGAAACATTCAGTACTTC
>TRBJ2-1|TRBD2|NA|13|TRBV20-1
CSAGSGRGNEQFF
TGCAGTGCTGGTAGCGGGAGGGGGAATGAGCAGTTCTTC
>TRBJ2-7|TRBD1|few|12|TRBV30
CAGRDRSYEQYF
TGTGCCGGAAGGGACAGGTCCTACGAGCAGTACTTC
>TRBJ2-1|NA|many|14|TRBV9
CASSATGSYNEQFF
TGTGCCAGCAGCGCAACAGGTTCCTACAATGAGCAGTTCTTC
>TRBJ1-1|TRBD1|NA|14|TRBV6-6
CASSPGQRSAEAFF
TGTGCCAGCAGTCCGGGACAGCGCAGCGCTGAAGCTTTCTTT
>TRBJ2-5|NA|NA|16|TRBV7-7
CASSLGVADPQETQYF
TGTGCTAGCAGCTTAGGTGTAGCAGACCCTCAAGAGACCCAGTACTTC
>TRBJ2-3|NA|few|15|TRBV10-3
CATSVSGAGTDTQYF
TGTGCCACCTCTGTTTCAGGGGCGGGCACAGATACGCAGTATTTT
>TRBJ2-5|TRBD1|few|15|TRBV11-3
CASSLPLDRGETQYF
TGTGCCAGCAGCTTGCCCCTTGACAGGGGAGAGACCCAGTACTTC
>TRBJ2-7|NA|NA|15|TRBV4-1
CASSQDQGYYERQYF
TGCGCCAGCAGCCAAGATCAGGGTTATTACGAGCGGCAGTACTTC